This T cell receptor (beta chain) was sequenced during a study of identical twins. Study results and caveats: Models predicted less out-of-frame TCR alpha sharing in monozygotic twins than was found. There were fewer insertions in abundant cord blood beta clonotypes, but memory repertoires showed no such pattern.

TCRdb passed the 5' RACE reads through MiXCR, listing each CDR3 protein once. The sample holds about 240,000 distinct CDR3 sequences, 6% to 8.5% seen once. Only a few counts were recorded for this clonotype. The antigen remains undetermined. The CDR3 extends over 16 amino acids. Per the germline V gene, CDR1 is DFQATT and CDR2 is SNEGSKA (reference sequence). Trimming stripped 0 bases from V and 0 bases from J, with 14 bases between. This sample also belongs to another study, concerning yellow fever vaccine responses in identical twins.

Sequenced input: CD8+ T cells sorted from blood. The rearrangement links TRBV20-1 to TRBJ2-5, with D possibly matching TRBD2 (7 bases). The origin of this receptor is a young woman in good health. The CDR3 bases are TGCAGTGCTAGAGATCGGGGGGCGCGGTACCAAGAGACCCAGTACTTC. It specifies CSARDRGARYQETQYF.